The T cell receptor beta chain described here comes from a study of blood T cell repertoires in COVID-19. As for the study in general: Acute-phase and convalescent COVID-19 samples originated in the United States, Italy and Spain. Sample material is recorded as cDNA or gDNA derived from T cells, B-cell-depleted T cells, or PBMCs.

V gave up 7 bases and J gave up 9 bases, with 20 bases separating them. CDR3 length: 14 amino acids. Germline V gene lookup returns CDR1 SGHAT and CDR2 FQNNGV. Original analysis: For nucleated cells, counts were estimated from reference gene primer amplification. Produced via immunoSEQ multiplex PCR; TCRdb's table is partial and in-frame only. D and trimming were read from the DNA, whereas the V and J calls and clone size are those reported in that table. This sample yields about 120,000 clones, of which about 88% are seen a single time; about 1.2% belongs to the top ten. The sequencing input was peripheral blood. The chain joins TRBV11-2 to TRBJ2-3; D possibly corresponds to TRBD1 (5 bases). This clonotype was obtained from a woman of 80 years or more with acute or convalescent COVID-19. In DNA, the CDR3 is TGTGCCAGCACGGCCCTCCTGAACCAGGGAACGCAGTATTTT. Translating gives CASTALLNQGTQYF.